Listed here is a single TCR beta chain. The data derive from a study of blood T cell repertoires in COVID-19. Residents of about two dozen US areas, aged about 18 to 95 years, made up the participants. Researchers sorted participants into cohorts using their self-reported clinical history. Symptom resolution, clearance, or two negative PCRs marked the recovered donors of Cohort 3. TCRdb's table, derived via immunoSEQ multiplex PCR, lists solely in-frame clones and lacks some. In the table there are some 260,000 clones, about 89% of which are singletons. Sequencing used PBMCs or T cells enriched from blood (not recorded which). This clonotype originated in a woman aged 18-30 years who had recovered from COVID-19.

The CDR3 loop reads CASSQDGQSLYNSPLHF. Written as DNA, the CDR3 is TGCGCCAGCAGCCAAGATGGACAATCACTGTATAATTCACCCCTCCACTTT. The chain combines TRBV4-1 with TRBJ1-6; weak D call: TRBD1 (5 bases). Trimming removed 0 bases from V and 4 bases from J, with 13 bases in between. The V gene's germline CDR1 is MGHRA and CDR2 YSYEKL. This CDR3 region has 17 residues.